This T cell receptor (beta chain) stems from a study of radiation and T cells in renal cell carcinoma. Across the study: Nephrectomy followed 15 Gy stereotactic body radiation by 4 weeks. The study, taken as a whole, reports: In blood, top tumor clones expanded by 2 weeks, shrinking by 4. Baseline intratumoral clonotype presence is unknown without pretreatment biopsies.

Sequencing was performed with immunoSEQ multiplex PCR; in TCRdb, only in-frame clones are kept and a portion is missing. The table shows 130,000 to 150,000 clones, with 88% occurring only once. V was clipped by 7 bases and J by 2 bases, with 15 bases between them. The CDR3 is 14 residues long. CDR1 SGHRS and CDR2 YFSETQ come from the germline V gene. Only a few counts were recorded for this clone. What it binds is unknown. This sample's time point: baseline pretreatment blood. Treatment indicated: 15 Gy SBRT to primary tumor, nephrectomy 4 weeks later. Radiation-treated patients gave blood at baseline, week 2 and week 4.

The starting material was blood, obtained from a patient whose treatment included radiotherapy and nephrectomy. The clonotype comes from a woman in her sixties or seventies with renal cell carcinoma. The rearrangement uses TRBV5-1 and TRBJ1-1; no definite D call. The DNA for the CDR3 is TGCGCCAGCTCCCAAATTGACGGTAACACTGAAGCTTTCTTT. Translating gives CASSQIDGNTEAFF.